Sequencing of this TCR beta chain was carried out in a study of T cell responses to AZD1222 COVID-19 vaccine. Study-level findings and limits: Across the whole spike, CD4 TCRs peaked at regions 160-218 and 743-854.

Here immunoSEQ multiplex PCR was the method, and the copy in TCRdb shows in-frame clones only, minus some. This sample has about 37,000 clones, with around 84% found just once. About this clone: Its antigen remains unidentified.

Germline V gives CDR1 WSHSY, CDR2 SAAADI. The CDR3 runs to 17 residues. Trimming stripped 6 bases from V and 4 bases from J, with 22 bases between. The rearrangement uses TRBV10-2 and TRBJ1-3; no definite D call. The receptor's source is an adult who received the AZD1222 COVID-19 vaccine. The material sequenced was peripheral blood, taken 28 days after the second AZD1222 dose. The CDR3: CASRRTEDRLKGNTIYF. The CDR3 nucleotides read TGCGCCAGCAGGAGGACCGAGGATCGTCTAAAGGGAAACACCATATATTTT.